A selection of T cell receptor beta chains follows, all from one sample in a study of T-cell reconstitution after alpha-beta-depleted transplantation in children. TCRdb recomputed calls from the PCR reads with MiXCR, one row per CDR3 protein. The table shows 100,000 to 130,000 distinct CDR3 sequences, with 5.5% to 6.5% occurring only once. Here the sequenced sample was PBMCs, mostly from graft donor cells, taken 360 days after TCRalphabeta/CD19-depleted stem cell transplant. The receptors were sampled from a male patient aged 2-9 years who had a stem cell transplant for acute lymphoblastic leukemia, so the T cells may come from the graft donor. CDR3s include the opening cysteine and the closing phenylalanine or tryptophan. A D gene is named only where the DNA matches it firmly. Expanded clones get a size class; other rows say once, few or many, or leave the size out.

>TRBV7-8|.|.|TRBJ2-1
TGTGCCAGCAGCTTATACCAGCGGACCTCCTACAATGAGCAGTTCTTC
CASSLYQRTSYNEQFF
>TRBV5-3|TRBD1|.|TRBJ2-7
TGTGCCAGGAGCTTGGAGGACAGGGGTTCCTACGAGCAGTACTTC
CARSLEDRGSYEQYF
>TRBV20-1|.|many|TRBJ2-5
TGCAGTGCTAGTAAGGGCCTCCGGGGGTCCGGAGAGACCCAGTACTTC
CSASKGLRGSGETQYF
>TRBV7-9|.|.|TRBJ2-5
TGTGCCAGCAGCTTAGGGTGGGGGCAAGAGACCCAGTACTTC
CASSLGWGQETQYF
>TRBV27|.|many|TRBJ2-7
TGTGCCAGCAGTATTACAGCTACCTACGAGCAGTACTTC
CASSITATYEQYF
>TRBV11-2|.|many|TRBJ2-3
TGTGCCAGCAGCCTAGGGACTTCTCCCCCTCGGGATACGCAGTATTTT
CASSLGTSPPRDTQYF
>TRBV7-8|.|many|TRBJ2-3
TGTGCCAGCAGCCCCCTCAGCGGGTTCGGCACAGATACGCAGTATTTT
CASSPLSGFGTDTQYF
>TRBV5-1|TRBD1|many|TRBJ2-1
TGCGCCAGCAGCCATCGACAGGGGGTCAATGAGCAGTTCTTC
CASSHRQGVNEQFF
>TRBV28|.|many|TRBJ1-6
TGTGCCAGCAGTCCCCTGGGAGGGGGTAGCTCCTATAATTCACCCCTCCACTTT
CASSPLGGGSSYNSPLHF
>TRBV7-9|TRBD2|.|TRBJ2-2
TGTGCCAGCAGCTGGCTAGCGGGGACCGGGGAGCTGTTTTTT
CASSWLAGTGELFF
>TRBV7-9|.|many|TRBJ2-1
TGTGCCAGCAGCCCGCGGACTATTTACAATGAGCAGTTCTTC
CASSPRTIYNEQFF
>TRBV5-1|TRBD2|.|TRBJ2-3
TGCGCCAGCATGTCGGGAGGGGCTACAGATACGCAGTATTTT
CASMSGGATDTQYF
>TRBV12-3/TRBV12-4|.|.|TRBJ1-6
TGTGCCAGCATAAGGGGCCCCTACTATAATTCACCCCTCCACTTT
CASIRGPYYNSPLHF
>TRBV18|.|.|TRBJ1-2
TGTGCCAGCTCACCCCCGGGGCCAGCTAACTATGGCTACACCTTC
CASSPPGPANYGYTF
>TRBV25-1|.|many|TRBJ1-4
TGTGCCAGCATACCCGACGGAGGGAAAAAACTGTTTTTT
CASIPDGGKKLFF
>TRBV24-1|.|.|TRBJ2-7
TGTGCCACCAGTGAAAGGCACTCCTACGAGCAGTACTTC
CATSERHSYEQYF
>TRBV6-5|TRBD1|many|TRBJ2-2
TGTGCCAGCAGTTATTGGACAGGGGGCACCGGGGAGCTGTTTTTT
CASSYWTGGTGELFF
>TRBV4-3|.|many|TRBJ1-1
TGCGCCAGCAGGCCCAGGGCCAACATGAACACTGAAGCTTTCTTT
CASRPRANMNTEAFF
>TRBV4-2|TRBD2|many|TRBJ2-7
TGTGCCAGCAGCCAGAGATCGGGGGGGGCAGACTACGAGCAGTACTTC
CASSQRSGGADYEQYF
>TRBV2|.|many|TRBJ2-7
TGTGCCAGCAGTGTCTACGAGCAGTACTTC
CASSVYEQYF
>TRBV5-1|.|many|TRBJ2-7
TGCGCCAGCAGTCCGGGGTCAGCCTACGAGCAGTACTTC
CASSPGSAYEQYF
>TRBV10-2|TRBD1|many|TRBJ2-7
TGCGCCAGCAGAGAGACAGGGGACTACGAGCAGTACTTC
CASRETGDYEQYF
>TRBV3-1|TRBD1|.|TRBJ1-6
TGTGCCAGCAGCCAAGACGGGACAGGCCCACCCCTCCACTTT
CASSQDGTGPPLHF
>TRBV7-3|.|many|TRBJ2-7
TGTGCCAGCAGCTTAAACACAGCCTACGAGCAGTACTTC
CASSLNTAYEQYF
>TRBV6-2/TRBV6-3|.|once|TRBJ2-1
TGTGCCAGCAGCCTCAGTCGTCGCCCCTACAATGAGCAGTTCTTC
CASSLSRRPYNEQFF
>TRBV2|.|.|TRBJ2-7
TGTACCTTCAGTTTAAGGAGTCGCAGGGGACCATCCTACGTATACGAGCAGTACTTC
CTFSLRSRRGPSYVYEQYF
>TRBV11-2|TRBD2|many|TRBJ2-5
TGTGCCAGCAGCTTAGGGGGGGGTTTCCAAGAGACCCAGTACTTC
CASSLGGGFQETQYF
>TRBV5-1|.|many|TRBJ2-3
TGCGCCAGCAGCTTGGAGGGGGTTAACACAGATACGCAGTATTTT
CASSLEGVNTDTQYF
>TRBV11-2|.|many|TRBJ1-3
TGTGCCAGCACCTCAGGGCGGCGAAACACCATATATTTT
CASTSGRRNTIYF
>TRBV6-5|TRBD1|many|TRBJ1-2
TGTGCCAGCAGAGGGGGACAGGTCCGGAACTATGGCTACACCTTC
CASRGGQVRNYGYTF
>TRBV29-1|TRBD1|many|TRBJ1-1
TGCAGCTTCAGACAGGGAATGAACACTGAAGCTTTCTTT
CSFRQGMNTEAFF
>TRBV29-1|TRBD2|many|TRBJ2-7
TGCAGCGTTGGATCCGGACTAGCGGGAGTATACGAGCAGTACTTC
CSVGSGLAGVYEQYF
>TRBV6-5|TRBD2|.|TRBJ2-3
TGTGCCGTCCTAGCGGGGGTCACAGATACGCAGTATTTT
CAVLAGVTDTQYF
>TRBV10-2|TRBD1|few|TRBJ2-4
TGCGCCAGCAGTGAGCCTTTATACAGGGGGCATGTGGCCAAAAACATTCAGTACTTC
CASSEPLYRGHVAKNIQYF
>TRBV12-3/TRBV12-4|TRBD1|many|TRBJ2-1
TGTGCCAGCAGCACCTCCGGGACAGGGTCACTAGGGGAGCAGTTCTTC
CASSTSGTGSLGEQFF
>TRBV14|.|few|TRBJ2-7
TGTGCCAGCAGCCAAGAAGTAGGTTGGGAGCAGTACTTC
CASSQEVGWEQYF
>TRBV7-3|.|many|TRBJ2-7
TGTGCCAGCAGCTTAAAGGGCCGGGTCCACCTCTACGAGCAGTACTTC
CASSLKGRVHLYEQYF
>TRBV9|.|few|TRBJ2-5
TGTGCCAGCAGCGTAGGTGGAGGGGGCACCGAGACCCAGTACTTC
CASSVGGGGTETQYF